The 30 T cell receptor beta chains reported below all come from one sample, sequenced in a study of blood T cell repertoires in COVID-19. Method: immunoSEQ multiplex PCR; TCRdb's copy keeps in-frame clones and lacks some. This table holds 390,000 or so clones, around nine tenths found once. Sequencing input: PBMCs or T cells enriched from blood (not recorded which). The source of these receptors is a woman aged 50 to 65 who had recovered from COVID-19.

The chain uses TRBV29-1 and TRBJ2-2; D is possibly TRBD2 (5 bases). Germline CDR1 and CDR2: SQVTM and ANQGSEA. The V end lost 6 bases, the J end lost 1 base, and 9 bases lay between the germline ends. The CDR3 has 13 amino acids. The CDR3 DNA reads as TGCAGCGTCGGCGGAGGGAACACCGGGGAGCTGTTTTTT. As protein: CSVGGGNTGELFF.

The chain combines TRBV19 with TRBJ1-6; a possible D gene is TRBD1 (6 bases). V was pared by 7 bases and J by 6 bases, with 16 bases between. Germline values: CDR1 LNHDA, CDR2 SQIVND (reference sequence). The CDR3 covers 15 residues. The CDR3 reads CASNPQGSFNSPLHF. CDR3 sequence (DNA): TGTGCCAGTAACCCTCAGGGGTCGTTTAATTCACCCCTCCACTTT.

This clone was observed a single time. The V gene is TRBV5-1, the J gene TRBJ1-4; D perhaps matches TRBD1 (5 bases). The CDR3 has 14 residues. CDR1 and CDR2 (germline): SGHRS, YFSETQ. V was trimmed by 4 bases and J by 6 bases, leaving 13 bases between them. In DNA, the CDR3 is TGCGCCAGCAGCCCGCGCCCGGGGGATGAAAAACTGTTTTTT. Translation: CASSPRPGDEKLFF.

V is TRBV10-3 and J is TRBJ2-5; 7 bases are a match to TRBD1. The CDR3 length is 15 residues. Germline CDR1 is ENHRY and CDR2 is SYGVKD. V shed 4 bases and J 5 bases; nucleotides not matched to a gene: 10. The CDR3 nucleotides are TGTGCCATCAGTGCCCAGACAGGGATGGGCGAGACCCAGTACTTC. Its translation: CAISAQTGMGETQYF.

V gene TRBV7-2 combines with J gene TRBJ1-2; maybe TRBD1 (5 bases). This CDR3 has 14 amino acids. Trimming removed 5 bases at V and 3 bases at J, with 13 bases between. From germline, CDR1 is SGHTA and CDR2 FQGNSA. The CDR3 DNA is TGTGCCAGCAGCCTTTGGGGGGGTTACTATGGCTACACCTTC. Protein sequence: CASSLWGGYYGYTF.

The chain carries TRBV10-3 and TRBJ2-5; 7 bases agree with TRBD2. Trimming removed 2 bases from V and 4 bases from J; junction bases left unmatched: 10. From germline, CDR1 is ENHRY and CDR2 SYGVKD. The CDR3 has 16 residues. This CDR3 reads CAISEPLGLDGETQYF. CDR3 nucleotide sequence: TGTGCCATCAGTGAGCCCCTAGGACTAGATGGAGAGACCCAGTACTTC.

DNA for the CDR3: TGTGCCAGCAGCTTGGGACAGGGGCGGCAGTACTTC. It translates to CASSLGQGRQYF. The chain couples TRBV11-2 to TRBJ2-7; 10 bases align to TRBD1. The germline V gene has CDR1 SGHAT and CDR2 FQNNGV. Losses at the gene ends were 3 bases for V and 9 bases for J; bases not matched to a gene: 2. The CDR3 loop spans 12 amino acids.

In nucleotides, the CDR3 is TGCGCCAGCAGCAACACGGATACGCAGTATTTT. This gives the protein CASSNTDTQYF. The rearrangement joins TRBV4-1 to TRBJ2-3; unclear D gene. Germline V gene lookup returns CDR1 MGHRA and CDR2 YSYEKL. V was shortened by 5 bases and J by 6 bases, with 6 bases between the two germline ends. This CDR3 region has 11 residues.

V is TRBV4-1 and J is TRBJ1-4, with 10 bases matching TRBD1. The CDR3 covers 16 residues. CDR1 MGHRA and CDR2 YSYEKL come from the germline V gene. Trimming cost V 0 bases and J 7 bases; bases outside gene matches: 5. The CDR3 DNA sequence: TGCGCCAGCAGCCAAGATGACGGGGACAGGGGTGAAAAACTGTTTTTT. Protein sequence: CASSQDDGDRGEKLFF.

This clone has a single count. The chain recombines TRBV7-6 with TRBJ1-1, with TRBD1 matching over 7 bases. This CDR3 has 14 residues. Germline values: CDR1 SGHVS, CDR2 FNYEAQ. V shed 1 base, J shed 1 base, and the junction held 0 bases outside the gene matches. The CDR3: CASSLGQGNTEAFF. The CDR3 nucleotides are TGTGCCAGCAGCTTAGGACAGGGGAACACTGAAGCTTTCTTT.

The rearrangement links TRBV5-4 to TRBJ1-2; D possibly corresponds to TRBD1 (6 bases). The germline V gene has CDR1 SGHNT and CDR2 YYREEE (reference sequence). This CDR3 contains 14 residues. Trimming cost V 3 bases and J 3 bases, with 12 bases left between them. The CDR3 DNA reads TGTGCCAGCAGCTCTCCGGGACACGACTATGGCTACACCTTC. Protein product: CASSSPGHDYGYTF.

The rearrangement joins TRBV6-5 to TRBJ1-1; D may be TRBD1 (5 bases). CDR1 is MNHEY and CDR2 is SVGAGI in the germline V gene. Trimming pared 0 bases from V and 4 bases from J, leaving 15 bases between. The CDR3 runs 16 residues. The CDR3 here is CASSYSGGDLPTEAFF. Here the CDR3 DNA reads TGTGCCAGCAGTTACTCGGGAGGGGATCTCCCCACTGAAGCTTTCTTT.

The chain employs TRBV29-1 and TRBJ1-2; possible D gene TRBD1, 5 bases. This CDR3 is 13 amino acids long. Germline lookup yields CDR1 SQVTM and CDR2 ANQGSEA. Trimming took off 8 bases at V and 2 bases at J, with 15 bases between the two ends. The CDR3 coding sequence is TGCAGCTCCCGGGCGGGGGGGAACTATGGCTACACCTTC. Translation gives CSSRAGGNYGYTF.

This chain connects TRBV24-1 to TRBJ2-2, with 9 nucleotides matching TRBD2. From germline, CDR1 is KGHDR and CDR2 SFDVKD. V shed 9 bases, J shed 5 bases, and the junction held 9 bases outside the gene matches. The CDR3 extends over 15 amino acids. CDR3 protein: CATSLAGGPTGELFF. Here the CDR3 DNA reads TGTGCCACCTCCCTTGCGGGGGGGCCAACCGGGGAGCTGTTTTTT.

A few counts support this clone. The chain uses TRBV10-3 and TRBJ1-1; TRBD1 is a possible D gene (5 bases). V was pared by 10 bases and J by 1 base, with 10 bases between. This CDR3 is 12 amino acids long. From germline, CDR1 is ENHRY and CDR2 SYGVKD. CDR3 amino acids: CATRQGNTEAFF. CDR3 DNA: TGTGCCACACGCCAGGGGAACACTGAAGCTTTCTTT.

V is TRBV7-2 and J is TRBJ1-1; no definite D call. Trimming took 2 bases from V and 10 from J, leaving 14 bases between them. Per germline, CDR1 SGHTA and CDR2 FQGNSA. The CDR3 has 13 amino acids. Here the CDR3 DNA reads TGTGCCAGCAGCTTAATGGAGGGAGTAATAGCTTTCTTT. It yields the protein CASSLMEGVIAFF.

This clone has just one count. The V call is TRBV5-1, the J call TRBJ2-3; tentative D call: TRBD1 (6 bases). This CDR3 is 13 amino acids long. V lost 4 bases and J lost 0, with 6 bases in between. CDR1 is SGHRS, CDR2 YFSETQ, per germline. The CDR3, as DNA: TGCGCCAGCAGCACAGGGAGCACAGATACGCAGTATTTT. This codes for CASSTGSTDTQYF.

The J gene is TRBJ2-5, the V gene TRBV5-6; a possible D gene is TRBD1 (6 bases). The CDR3 totals 15 residues. Germline values: CDR1 SGHDT, CDR2 YYEEEE. Trimming removed 4 bases from V and 9 bases from J, with 22 bases in between. This CDR3 reads CASSNAWDTGSSQYF. The DNA for the CDR3 is TGTGCCAGCAGCAACGCTTGGGACACGGGGTCATCCCAGTACTTC.

This chain joins TRBV7-8 and TRBJ2-7; TRBD1 agrees at 7 bases. Trimming took 5 bases from V and 2 from J; bases not matched to a gene: 15. CDR1 is SGHVS, CDR2 FQNEAQ, per germline. CDR3 length: 17 residues. The CDR3 DNA reads TGTGCCAGCAGCGGCTCTCGGGACAGCCAAATTCCCTACGAGCAGTACTTC. This gives the protein CASSGSRDSQIPYEQYF. The full variable domain, rest sourced from reference TRBV7-8 and TRBJ2-7, is GAGVSQSPRYKVAKRGQDVALRCDPISGHVSLFWYQQALGQGPEFLTYFQNEAQLDKSGLPSDRFFAERPEGSVSTLKIQRTQQEDSAVYLCASSGSRDSQIPYEQYFGPGTRLTVT.

This clone occurred a few times. This chain uses TRBV28 with TRBJ1-2; 7 positions agree with TRBD1. The CDR3 covers 14 residues. Germline CDR1 MDHEN, CDR2 SYDVKM. With 6 bases clipped from V and 4 bases from J, the junction kept 8 bases outside the gene matches. The chain's CDR3 is CASRNRGPSYGYTF. DNA for the CDR3: TGTGCCAGCAGAAACAGGGGACCTTCCTATGGCTACACCTTC.

This clone was found once. The chain couples TRBV2 to TRBJ1-1, with D tentatively TRBD1 (6 bases). V lost 4 bases and J lost 6, with 12 bases in between. This CDR3 has 13 residues. Germline loops: CDR1 SNHLY, CDR2 FYNNEI. CDR3 DNA sequence: TGTGCCAGCAGTGGCCAGGGGATCGCTGAAGCTTTCTTT. Encoded protein: CASSGQGIAEAFF.

The V call is TRBV15, the J call TRBJ1-2; perhaps TRBD1 as D (5 bases). V was cut by 0 bases and J by 4 bases, with 12 bases left in between. This CDR3 region has 15 residues. Per the germline V gene, CDR1 is LNHNV and CDR2 is YYDKDF (reference sequence). The CDR3 nucleotides read TGTGCCACCAGCAGAGATGGGCGGGGGACCTATGGCTACACCTTC. Its protein product is CATSRDGRGTYGYTF.

The chain combines TRBV7-9 with TRBJ1-2; TRBD1 matches 12 bases. Germline values: CDR1 SEHNR, CDR2 FQNEAQ (reference sequence). CDR3 length: 15 residues. With 4 bases clipped from V and 6 bases from J, the junction kept 6 bases outside the gene matches. CDR3 amino acids: CASSWGQGAGDGYTF. The CDR3 DNA sequence: TGTGCCAGCAGCTGGGGACAGGGGGCTGGGGATGGCTACACCTTC.

The chain couples TRBV20-1 to TRBJ1-1; D ambiguous. The CDR3 is made up of 11 amino acids. With 5 bases removed from V and 10 bases from J, the gap between germline ends came to 14 bases. Germline V gene sequence: CDR1 DFQATT, CDR2 SNEGSKA (reference sequence). The CDR3: CSAEELEGAFF. DNA of the CDR3: TGCAGTGCTGAGGAGCTGGAGGGAGCTTTCTTT.

This clone was observed a single time. The chain combines TRBV10-3 with TRBJ1-2; tentative D call: TRBD1 (6 bases). The CDR3 covers 14 residues. V gave up 3 bases and J gave up 4 bases, with 12 bases separating them. Germline CDR1 is ENHRY and CDR2 is SYGVKD. The CDR3 coding sequence is TGTGCCATCAGTGATACGACAGGACGCTATGGCTACACCTTC. Translated, it gives CAISDTTGRYGYTF.

This chain joins TRBV9 and TRBJ1-2; 9 nucleotides match TRBD1. V lost 3 bases, J lost 5 bases, and 11 bases stayed unmatched. The CDR3 has 16 amino acids. The germline CDR1 and CDR2 sequences are SGDLS and YYNGEE. CDR3 loop: CASSEFPGQGFYGYTF. The DNA of the CDR3 is TGTGCCAGCAGCGAATTCCCGGGACAGGGTTTTTATGGCTACACCTTC.

This clone came up a few times. The V call is TRBV30, the J call TRBJ1-5, with D perhaps matching TRBD1 (6 bases). Trimming removed 2 bases from V and 4 bases from J, with 18 bases in between. The CDR3 length is 16 residues. The germline V gene has CDR1 GTSNPN and CDR2 SVGIG (reference sequence). CDR3 coding DNA: TGTGCCTGGAGTCCACAGGACAGCTTAGCAAATCAGCCCCAGCATTTT. Translation gives CAWSPQDSLANQPQHF.

The chain recombines TRBV9 with TRBJ2-3; D is possibly TRBD2 (7 bases). The V and J ends lost 4 bases and 2 bases respectively, with 26 bases between them. This CDR3 spans 19 amino acids. Germline V lookup: CDR1 SGDLS, CDR2 YYNGEE. The CDR3 nucleotides are TGTGCCAGCAGCCACCCAACGGGGGGCCCCCCAGCCACCACAGATACGCAGTATTTT. Encoded protein: CASSHPTGGPPATTDTQYF. Variable domain in full (rest from reference TRBV9 and TRBJ2-3): DSGVTQTPKHLITATGQRVTLRCSPRSGDLSVYWYQQSLDQGLQFLIQYYNGEERAKGNILERFSAQQFPDLHSELNLSSLELGDSALYFCASSHPTGGPPATTDTQYFGPGTRLTVL.

Only a few counts were recorded for this clone. The same CDR3 can be traced to other DNA sequences in this sample. The rearrangement links TRBV9 to TRBJ2-7; 13 positions agree with TRBD2. The ends lost 0 bases at V and 3 bases at J; junction bases unmatched: 0. Germline V gene data show CDR1 as SGDLS and CDR2 as YYNGEE. CDR3 length: 15 amino acids. The CDR3 is CASSVGTSGGYEQYF. CDR3 bases: TGTGCCAGCAGCGTAGGGACTAGCGGGGGCTACGAGCAGTACTTC.

This rearrangement joins TRBV19 to TRBJ1-1; 9 nucleotides agree with TRBD1. Germline values: CDR1 LNHDA, CDR2 SQIVND (reference sequence). The CDR3 runs 14 residues. V lost 7 bases, J lost 4 bases, and 7 bases stayed unmatched. CDR3 residues: CASMRTGDRTEAFF. As DNA, the CDR3 is TGTGCCAGTATGAGGACAGGGGATCGCACTGAAGCTTTCTTT.